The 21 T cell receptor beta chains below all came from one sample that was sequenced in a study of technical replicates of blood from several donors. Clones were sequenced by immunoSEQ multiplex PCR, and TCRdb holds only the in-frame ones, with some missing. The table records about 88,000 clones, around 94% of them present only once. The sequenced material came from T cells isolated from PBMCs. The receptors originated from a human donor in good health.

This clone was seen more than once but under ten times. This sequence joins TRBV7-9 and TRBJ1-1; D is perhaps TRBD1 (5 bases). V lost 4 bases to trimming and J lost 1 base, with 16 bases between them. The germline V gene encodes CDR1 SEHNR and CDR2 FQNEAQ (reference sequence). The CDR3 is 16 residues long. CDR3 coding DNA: TGTGCCAGCAGCTCCACCTTGTTAGGGGCGAACACTGAAGCTTTCTTT. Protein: CASSSTLLGANTEAFF.

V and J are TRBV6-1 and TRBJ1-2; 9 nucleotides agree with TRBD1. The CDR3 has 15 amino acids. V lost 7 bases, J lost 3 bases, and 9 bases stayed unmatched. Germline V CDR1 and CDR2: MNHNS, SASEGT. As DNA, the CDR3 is TGTGCCAGCATATTAGGACAGGGGCGAGACTATGGCTACACCTTC. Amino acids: CASILGQGRDYGYTF.

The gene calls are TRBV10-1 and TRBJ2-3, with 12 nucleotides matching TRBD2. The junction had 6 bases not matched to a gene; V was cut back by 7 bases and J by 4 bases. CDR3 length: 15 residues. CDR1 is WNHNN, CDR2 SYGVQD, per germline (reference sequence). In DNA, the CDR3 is TGCGCCAGCAAGAGACTAGCGGGAGAATCAGATACGCAGTATTTT. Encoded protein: CASKRLAGESDTQYF.

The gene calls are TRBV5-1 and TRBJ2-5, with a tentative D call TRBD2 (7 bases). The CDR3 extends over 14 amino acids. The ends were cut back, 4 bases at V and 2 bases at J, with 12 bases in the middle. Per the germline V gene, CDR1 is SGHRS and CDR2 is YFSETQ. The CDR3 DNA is TGCGCCAGCAGCGTCGGGGGGCCGCAAGAGACCCAGTACTTC. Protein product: CASSVGGPQETQYF.

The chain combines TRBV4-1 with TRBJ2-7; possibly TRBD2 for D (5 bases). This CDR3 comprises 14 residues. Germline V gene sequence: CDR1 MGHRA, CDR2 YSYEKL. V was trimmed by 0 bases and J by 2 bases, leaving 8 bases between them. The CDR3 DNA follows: TGCGCCAGCAGCCAAGACCCGGGGACCTACGAGCAGTACTTC. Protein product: CASSQDPGTYEQYF.

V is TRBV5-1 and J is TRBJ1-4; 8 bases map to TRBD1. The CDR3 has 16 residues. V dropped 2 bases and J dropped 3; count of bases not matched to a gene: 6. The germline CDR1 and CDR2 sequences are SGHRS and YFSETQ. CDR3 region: CASSLPQGAANEKLFF. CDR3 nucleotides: TGCGCCAGCAGCTTACCCCAGGGGGCGGCTAATGAAAAACTGTTTTTT.

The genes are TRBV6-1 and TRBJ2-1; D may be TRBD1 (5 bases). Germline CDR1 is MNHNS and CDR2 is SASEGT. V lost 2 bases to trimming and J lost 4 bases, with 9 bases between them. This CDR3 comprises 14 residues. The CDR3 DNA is TGTGCCAGCAGTGAAACAGGCTATTACAATGAGCAGTTCTTC. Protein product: CASSETGYYNEQFF.

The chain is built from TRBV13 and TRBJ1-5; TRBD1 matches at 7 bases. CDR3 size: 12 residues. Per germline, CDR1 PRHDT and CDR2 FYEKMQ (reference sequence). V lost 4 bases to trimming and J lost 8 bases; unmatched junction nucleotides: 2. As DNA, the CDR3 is TGTGCCAGCAGCTCCCAGGGGGAGCCCCAGCATTTT. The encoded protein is CASSSQGEPQHF. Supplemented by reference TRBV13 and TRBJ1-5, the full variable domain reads AAGVIQSPRHLIKEKRETATLKCYPIPRHDTVYWYQQGPGQDPQFLISFYEKMQSDKGSIPDRFSAQQFSDYHSELNMSSLELGDSALYFCASSSQGEPQHFGDGTRLSIL.

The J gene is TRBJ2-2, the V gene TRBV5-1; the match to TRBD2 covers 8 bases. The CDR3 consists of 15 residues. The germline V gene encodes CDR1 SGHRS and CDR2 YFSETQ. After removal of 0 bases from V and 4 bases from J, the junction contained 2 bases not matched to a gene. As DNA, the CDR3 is TGCGCCAGCAGCTTGGCCCTAGCGGGCACCGGGGAGCTGTTTTTT. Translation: CASSLALAGTGELFF.

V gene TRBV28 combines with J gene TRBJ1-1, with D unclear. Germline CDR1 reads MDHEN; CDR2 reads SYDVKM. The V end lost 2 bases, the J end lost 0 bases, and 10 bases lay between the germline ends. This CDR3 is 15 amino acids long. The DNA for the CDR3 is TGTGCCAGCAGTTTAGGCAGCGGATTGAACACTGAAGCTTTCTTT. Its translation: CASSLGSGLNTEAFF.

CDR3 residues: CASSLGDRPYNYGYTF. For the CDR3, the DNA is TGCGCCAGCAGCTTGGGGGACAGGCCCTATAACTATGGCTACACCTTC. This rearrangement joins TRBV5-1 to TRBJ1-2; TRBD1 agrees at 8 bases. Trimming removed 0 bases from V and 1 base from J; junction bases left unmatched: 5. Germline V lookup: CDR1 SGHRS, CDR2 YFSETQ. The CDR3 consists of 16 residues. Full variable domain (missing parts from reference TRBV5-1 and TRBJ1-2): KAGVTQTPRYLIKTRGQQVTLSCSPISGHRSVSWYQQTPGQGLQFLFEYFSETQRNKGNFPGRFSGRQFSNSRSEMNVSTLELGDSALYLCASSLGDRPYNYGYTFGSGTRLTVV.

CDR3 sequence: CASRRTLVEQGTEKLFF. The CDR3 DNA reads TGCGCCAGCAGGCGCACTCTGGTTGAACAGGGTACCGAAAAACTGTTTTTT. The V gene is TRBV4-1, the J gene TRBJ1-4, with TRBD1 as a possible D gene (6 bases). Per germline, CDR1 MGHRA and CDR2 YSYEKL. Trimming shortened V by 6 bases and J by 8 bases, and 25 bases separated the two germline ends. The CDR3 is 17 residues long.

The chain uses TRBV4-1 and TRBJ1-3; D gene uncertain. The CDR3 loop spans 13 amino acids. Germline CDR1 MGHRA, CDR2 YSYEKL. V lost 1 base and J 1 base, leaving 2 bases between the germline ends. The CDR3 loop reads CASSQVSGNTIYF. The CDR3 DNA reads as TGCGCCAGCAGCCAAGTATCTGGAAACACCATATATTTT.

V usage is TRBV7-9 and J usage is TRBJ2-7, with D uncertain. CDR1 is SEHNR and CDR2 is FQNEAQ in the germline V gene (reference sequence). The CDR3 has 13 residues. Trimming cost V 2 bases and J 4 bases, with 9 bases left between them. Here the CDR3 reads CASSLRDLYEQYF. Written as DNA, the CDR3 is TGTGCCAGCAGCTTACGCGATCTTTACGAGCAGTACTTC.

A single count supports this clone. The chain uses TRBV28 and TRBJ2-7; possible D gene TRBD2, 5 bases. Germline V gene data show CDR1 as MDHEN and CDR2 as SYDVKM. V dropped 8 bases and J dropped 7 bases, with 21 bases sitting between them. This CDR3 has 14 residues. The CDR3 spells CASHSGDQTWEQYF. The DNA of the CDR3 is TGTGCCAGCCATTCCGGGGATCAGACTTGGGAGCAGTACTTC.

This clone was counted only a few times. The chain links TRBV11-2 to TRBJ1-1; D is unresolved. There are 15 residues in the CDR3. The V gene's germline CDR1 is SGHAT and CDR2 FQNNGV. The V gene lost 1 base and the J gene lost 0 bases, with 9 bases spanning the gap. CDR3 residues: CASSLAEGMNTEAFF. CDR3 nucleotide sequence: TGTGCCAGCAGCTTAGCAGAGGGTATGAACACTGAAGCTTTCTTT.

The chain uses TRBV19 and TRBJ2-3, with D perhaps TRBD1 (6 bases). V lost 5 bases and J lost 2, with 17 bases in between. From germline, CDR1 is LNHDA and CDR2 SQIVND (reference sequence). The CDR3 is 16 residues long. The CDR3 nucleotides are TGTGCCAGTAGTGCCCCGGGACAATTCCTCACAGATACGCAGTATTTT. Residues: CASSAPGQFLTDTQYF.

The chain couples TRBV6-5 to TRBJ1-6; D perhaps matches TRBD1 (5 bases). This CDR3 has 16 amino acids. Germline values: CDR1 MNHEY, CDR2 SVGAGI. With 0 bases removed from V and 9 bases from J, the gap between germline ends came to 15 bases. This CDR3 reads CASSYSMGQGGSPLHF. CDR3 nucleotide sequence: TGTGCCAGCAGTTACTCGATGGGGCAGGGCGGTTCACCCCTCCACTTT.

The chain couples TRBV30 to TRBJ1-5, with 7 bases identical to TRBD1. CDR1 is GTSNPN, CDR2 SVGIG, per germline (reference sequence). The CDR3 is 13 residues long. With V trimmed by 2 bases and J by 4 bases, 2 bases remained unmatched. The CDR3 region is CAWSRGQNQPQHF. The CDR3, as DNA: TGTGCCTGGAGTAGGGGACAGAATCAGCCCCAGCATTTT.

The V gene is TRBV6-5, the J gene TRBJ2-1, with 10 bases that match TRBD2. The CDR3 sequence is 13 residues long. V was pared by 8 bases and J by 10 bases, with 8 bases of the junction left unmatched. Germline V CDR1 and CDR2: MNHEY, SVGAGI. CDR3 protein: CASRYTLAGEQFF. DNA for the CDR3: TGTGCCAGCCGGTATACACTAGCGGGGGAGCAGTTCTTC.

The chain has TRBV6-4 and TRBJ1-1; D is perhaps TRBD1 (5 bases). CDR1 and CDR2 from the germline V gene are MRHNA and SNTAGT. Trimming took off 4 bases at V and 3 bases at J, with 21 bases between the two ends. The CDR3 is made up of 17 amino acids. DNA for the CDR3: TGTGCCAGCAGTGTCCATCCCCTGTACGTAGGGGACACTGAAGCTTTCTTT. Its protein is CASSVHPLYVGDTEAFF.